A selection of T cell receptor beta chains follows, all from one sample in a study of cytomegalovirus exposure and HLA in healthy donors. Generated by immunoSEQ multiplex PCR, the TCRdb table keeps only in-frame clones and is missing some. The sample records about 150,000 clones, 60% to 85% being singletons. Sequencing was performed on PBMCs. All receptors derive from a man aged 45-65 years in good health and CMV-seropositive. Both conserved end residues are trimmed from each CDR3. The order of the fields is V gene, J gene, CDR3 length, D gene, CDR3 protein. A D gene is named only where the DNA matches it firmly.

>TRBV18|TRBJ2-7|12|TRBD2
ASSPGAGIYEQY
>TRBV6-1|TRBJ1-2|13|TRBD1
ASSAPGQGPFGYT
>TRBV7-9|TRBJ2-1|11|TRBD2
ASSLETTSTQF
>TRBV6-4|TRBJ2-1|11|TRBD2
ASTGTSFNEQF
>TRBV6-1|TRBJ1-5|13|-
ASTLSGGDDQPQH
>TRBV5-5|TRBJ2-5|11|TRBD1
ASSPPGGETQY
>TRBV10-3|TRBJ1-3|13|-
AISDPHRAGNTIY
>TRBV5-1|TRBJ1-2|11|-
ASSREANYGYT
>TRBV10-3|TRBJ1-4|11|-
AISGREGEKLF
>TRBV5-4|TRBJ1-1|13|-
AVLQGGVMNTEAF
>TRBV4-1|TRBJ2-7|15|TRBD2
ASSQTPGLAETYEQY
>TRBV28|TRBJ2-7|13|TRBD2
ASSQLGGSSYEQY
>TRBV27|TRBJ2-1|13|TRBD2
ASSFLGRARNEQF
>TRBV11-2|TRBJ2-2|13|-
ASSSIGQATGELF
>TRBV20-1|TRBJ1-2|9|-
SAREQYGYT
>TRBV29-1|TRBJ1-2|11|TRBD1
SIKQGATCGYT
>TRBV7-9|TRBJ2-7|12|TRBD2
SSSPRKRESEQY
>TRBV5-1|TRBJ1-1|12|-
ASSPGWGPTEAF
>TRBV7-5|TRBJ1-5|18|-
SRSLPQDSDPSYSNQPQH
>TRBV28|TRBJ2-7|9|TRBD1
ASSWGGQGY
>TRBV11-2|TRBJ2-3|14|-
ASSSGDGGSPDTQY
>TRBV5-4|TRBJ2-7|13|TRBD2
ASRSGSGSLYEQY
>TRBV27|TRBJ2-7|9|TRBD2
ASSGGIKQY
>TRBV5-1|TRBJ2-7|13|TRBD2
ASSTGLAFSYEQY
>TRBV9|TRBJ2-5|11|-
ASSRQIQETQY
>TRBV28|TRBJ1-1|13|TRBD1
ASNDRTGGRTEAF